This T cell receptor beta chain comes out of a study of chemoradiotherapy in HPV16-positive cancers. Study as a whole: Functional T-cell assays on a couple of HPV16-positive patients' cells defined candidate HPV-specific clones and common TCR motifs. The study's findings and limits: Candidate HPV-specific clones and E7-related TCR motifs grew in tumor during treatment. HPV-responsive T-cell expansion during chemoradiotherapy was linked to improved recurrence-free survival in HPV16-positive patients.

Sequenced by immunoSEQ multiplex PCR; TCRdb stores in-frame clones only, minus some. The table shows roughly 40,000 clones, with around three quarters occurring only once. This clone appeared a single time. Its specificity is unknown. Samples were taken several times over chemoradiotherapy. The CDR3 loop spans 16 amino acids. V gave up 0 bases and J gave up 0 bases, with 10 bases separating them. Germline CDR1 SGHDT, CDR2 YYEEEE. The clonotype originates from a human donor with HPV-associated anogenital cancer. Sequences were derived from blood, sampled from a patient who underwent chemoradiotherapy. The V gene is TRBV5-6, the J gene TRBJ1-3; D possibly corresponds to TRBD1 (5 bases). The CDR3 region has the DNA TGTGCCAGCAGCTTGGCAGGACAATTCTCTGGAAACACCATATATTTT. It codes for CASSLAGQFSGNTIYF. Filled out from reference TRBV5-6 and TRBJ1-3, the complete variable domain reads DAGVTQSPTHLIKTRGQQVTLRCSPKSGHDTVSWYQQALGQGPQFIFQYYEEEERQRGNFPDRFSGHQFPNYSSELNVNALLLGDSALYLCASSLAGQFSGNTIYFGEGSWLTVV.